The 26 T cell receptor beta chains below all came from one sample that was sequenced in a study of T cell changes during pregnancy in multiple sclerosis. This table comes from immunoSEQ multiplex PCR, and its TCRdb copy is limited to in-frame clones, with some not included. Of about 50,000 clones listed, about 93% are singletons. The material was CD4+ T cells from peripheral blood mononuclear cells, obtained after pregnancy. Every receptor here comes from a female donor with multiple sclerosis, enrolled in a pregnancy study.

The V and J genes are TRBV28 and TRBJ1-1, with TRBD1 matching over 9 bases. The CDR3 is made up of 15 amino acids. Germline trimming cut 5 bases from V and 6 bases from J; bases unmatched to any gene: 10. Per the germline V gene, CDR1 is MDHEN and CDR2 is SYDVKM. CDR3 in DNA: TGTGCCAGCAGTAGTTCCGGGACAGGGAAGTCTGAAGCTTTCTTT. This gives the protein CASSSSGTGKSEAFF.

The rearrangement uses TRBV7-2 and TRBJ2-1; tentatively, D is TRBD1 (5 bases). The CDR3 has 16 amino acids. Per the germline V gene, CDR1 is SGHTA and CDR2 is FQGNSA. V shed 4 bases and J shed 3 bases, with 16 bases lying between them. The CDR3 coding sequence is TGTGCCAGCAGCTCCTCCCAGGGTCCATTCTACAATGAGCAGTTCTTC. Protein: CASSSSQGPFYNEQFF.

The chain joins TRBV6-6 to TRBJ2-7; D is possibly TRBD2 (6 bases). There are 16 residues in the CDR3. The germline V and J ends were trimmed by 0 bases and 0 bases, with 12 bases remaining between them. Germline V gene sequence: CDR1 MNHNY, CDR2 SVGAGI (reference sequence). CDR3 region: CASSYSLAGNSYEQYF. DNA for the CDR3: TGTGCCAGCAGTTACTCGCTGGCGGGAAACTCCTACGAGCAGTACTTC.

The chain has TRBV19 and TRBJ2-1, with 11 nucleotides matching TRBD2. Germline CDR1 and CDR2: LNHDA and SQIVND (reference sequence). The CDR3 loop spans 15 amino acids. V dropped 6 bases and J dropped 1; count of bases not matched to a gene: 2. CDR3 in DNA: TGTGCCAGTAGAGGGACTAGCGGATCCTACAATGAGCAGTTCTTC. Encoded protein: CASRGTSGSYNEQFF.

The V gene is TRBV11-2, the J gene TRBJ2-5, with TRBD2 matching 14 bases. Losses at the gene ends were 6 bases for V and 5 bases for J; bases not matched to a gene: 5. Germline V CDR1 and CDR2: SGHAT, FQNNGV. The CDR3 extends over 15 amino acids. In nucleotides, the CDR3 is TGTGCCAGCAGGAGACTAGCGGGAGGGGGGGAGACCCAGTACTTC. Protein product: CASRRLAGGGETQYF.

The chain combines TRBV5-4 with TRBJ2-5, with 7 bases lining up with TRBD2. The CDR3 runs to 17 residues. Germline loops: CDR1 SGHNT, CDR2 YYREEE (reference sequence). The ends lost 4 bases at V and 0 bases at J; junction bases unmatched: 12. The CDR3 is CASSPKKAGLNQETQYF. CDR3 DNA sequence: TGTGCCAGCAGCCCCAAGAAAGCGGGGCTAAACCAAGAGACCCAGTACTTC.

V gene TRBV11-2 combines with J gene TRBJ1-1, with D unclear. CDR3 length: 14 residues. Deletions cut 1 base from V and 0 bases from J, with 6 bases between. In germline, CDR1 is SGHAT, CDR2 FQNNGV. CDR3 amino acids: CASSLGAVNTEAFF. The CDR3, as DNA: TGTGCCAGCAGCTTAGGAGCGGTGAACACTGAAGCTTTCTTT.

The V and J genes are TRBV11-2 and TRBJ2-2; weak D call: TRBD2 (6 bases). The V and J ends lost 5 bases and 16 bases respectively, with 14 bases between them. From germline, CDR1 is SGHAT and CDR2 FQNNGV. This CDR3 region has 11 residues. In nucleotides, the CDR3 is TGTGCCAGCAGCCCGGGCCGGGACTCGTTTTTT. Translated, it gives CASSPGRDSFF.

This chain connects TRBV10-3 to TRBJ2-1; 7 positions match TRBD2. Trimming at V came to 3 bases and at J to 12 bases, leaving 5 bases not matched to a gene. Looked up from germline, CDR1 is ENHRY and CDR2 is SYGVKD. The CDR3 spans 12 residues. The CDR3 protein is CAISERGEAQFF. DNA of the CDR3: TGTGCCATCAGTGAACGGGGGGAGGCGCAGTTCTTC.

The rearrangement joins TRBV15 to TRBJ1-1; tentative D call: TRBD1 (6 bases). The CDR3 totals 15 residues. Germline V lookup: CDR1 LNHNV, CDR2 YYDKDF (reference sequence). V gave up 1 base and J gave up 2 bases, with 11 bases separating them. In nucleotides, the CDR3 is TGTGCCACCAGCAGAGGGGGCAGGGGTAACACTGAAGCTTTCTTT. It is translated as CATSRGGRGNTEAFF.

This chain joins TRBV2 and TRBJ1-1, with TRBD1 matching over 7 bases. J lost 5 bases, V lost 6 bases, and 9 bases had no gene match. The CDR3 runs 14 residues. In germline, CDR1 is SNHLY, CDR2 FYNNEI. The CDR3 bases are TGTGCCAGCAGGACTACAGGGGTGGGGACTGAAGCTTTCTTT. This encodes CASRTTGVGTEAFF. Complete variable domain (other parts from reference TRBV2 and TRBJ1-1): EPEVTQTPSHQVTQMGQEVILRCVPISNHLYFYWYRQILGQKVEFLVSFYNNEISEKSEIFDDQFSVERPDGSNFTLKIRSTKLEDSAMYFCASRTTGVGTEAFFGQGTRLTVV.

This clone showed up just once. V usage is TRBV6-1 and J usage is TRBJ2-5; maybe TRBD1 (5 bases). Trimming shortened V by 4 bases and J by 5 bases, and 14 bases separated the two germline ends. The CDR3 length is 14 residues. Germline CDR1 and CDR2: MNHNS and SASEGT. The CDR3 spells CASSAGINGETQYF. CDR3 DNA sequence: TGTGCCAGCAGTGCAGGGATAAACGGGGAGACCCAGTACTTC.

The chain employs TRBV10-1 and TRBJ2-1; D possibly corresponds to TRBD2 (5 bases). This CDR3 comprises 17 residues. Germline V gene sequence: CDR1 WNHNN, CDR2 SYGVQD (reference sequence). Trimming shortened V by 0 bases and J by 2 bases, and 14 bases separated the two germline ends. The CDR3: CASSESKRKLPYNEQFF. CDR3 coding DNA: TGCGCCAGCAGTGAGTCTAAGCGGAAACTCCCCTACAATGAGCAGTTCTTC.

The chain recombines TRBV10-3 with TRBJ2-7, with 7 bases that match TRBD2. Germline lookup yields CDR1 ENHRY and CDR2 SYGVKD. The CDR3 spans 14 residues. J was trimmed by 1 base and V by 6 bases; bases with no gene match: 6. CDR3 coding DNA: TGTGCCATCAGACGCGGGGGATCTTCCTACGAGCAGTACTTC. Its protein product is CAIRRGGSSYEQYF.

The chain has TRBV29-1 and TRBJ1-5; 8 nucleotides match TRBD1. The junction had 7 bases not matched to a gene; V was cut back by 4 bases and J by 2 bases. Germline CDR1 reads SQVTM; CDR2 reads ANQGSEA. The CDR3 loop spans 15 amino acids. The CDR3 bases are TGCAGCGTTGTGGACAGGGTATCCGGCAATCAGCCCCAGCATTTT. Translated: CSVVDRVSGNQPQHF.

As DNA, the CDR3 is TGCAGTGCTTTAACAGGAAACACCATATATTTT. Translated: CSALTGNTIYF. The V call is TRBV20-1, the J call TRBJ1-3; D ambiguous. There are 11 residues in the CDR3. Trimming stripped 5 bases from V and 4 bases from J, with 6 bases between. The germline V gene encodes CDR1 DFQATT and CDR2 SNEGSKA (reference sequence).

The chain employs TRBV7-8 and TRBJ2-7; a possible D gene is TRBD2 (6 bases). Germline V gene sequence: CDR1 SGHVS, CDR2 FQNEAQ. Trimming left V 5 bases short and J 6 bases short, with 14 bases between. This CDR3 has 13 residues. For the CDR3, the DNA is TGTGCCAGCAGCCAGAGACTAGTCCCCGAGCAGTACTTC. Residues: CASSQRLVPEQYF.

This clone was detected a few times. The V call is TRBV28, the J call TRBJ2-1; the D is unclear. This CDR3 region has 12 residues. Germline values: CDR1 MDHEN, CDR2 SYDVKM. V lost 2 bases and J lost 6, with 5 bases in between. The CDR3 loop is CASSLTGNEQFF. CDR3 DNA: TGTGCCAGCAGTTTAACGGGCAATGAGCAGTTCTTC.

V usage is TRBV5-1 and J usage is TRBJ1-3; D may be TRBD1 (6 bases). The germline CDR1 and CDR2 sequences are SGHRS and YFSETQ. V was trimmed by 2 bases and J by 0 bases, leaving 9 bases between them. This CDR3 comprises 15 residues. The CDR3 region has the DNA TGCGCCAGCAGCTTAGGGACAAGCTCTGGAAACACCATATATTTT. Its protein is CASSLGTSSGNTIYF.

The chain employs TRBV2 and TRBJ1-1; 7 nucleotides align to TRBD1. The CDR3 covers 15 residues. Germline V gene lookup returns CDR1 SNHLY and CDR2 FYNNEI. V was clipped by 6 bases and J by 4 bases; unmatched bases: 11. CDR3 sequence reads: CASRLIGTVGTEAFF. The CDR3 DNA is TGTGCCAGCAGGCTAATCGGGACAGTCGGCACTGAAGCTTTCTTT.

V and J are TRBV7-6 and TRBJ2-5; TRBD1 agrees at 8 bases. The CDR3 is made up of 14 amino acids. Germline loops: CDR1 SGHVS, CDR2 FNYEAQ. With V trimmed by 6 bases and J by 4 bases, 7 bases remained unmatched. Here the CDR3 reads CASRRQGKGETQYF. The CDR3 DNA reads TGTGCCAGCAGACGACAGGGGAAGGGAGAGACCCAGTACTTC.

The chain employs TRBV27 and TRBJ1-1; the D is unclear. The V gene lost 7 bases and the J gene lost 4 bases, with 7 bases spanning the gap. The CDR3 totals 11 residues. Germline V gives CDR1 MNHEY, CDR2 SMNVEV (reference sequence). The CDR3 DNA follows: TGTGCCAGCATGCGGGGCACTGAAGCTTTCTTT. It yields the protein CASMRGTEAFF.

This clone was recorded only once. This rearrangement joins TRBV19 to TRBJ1-2; 8 nucleotides line up with TRBD1. Trimming took 3 bases from V and 8 from J; bases not matched to a gene: 8. In germline, CDR1 is LNHDA, CDR2 SQIVND (reference sequence). The CDR3 length is 14 residues. CDR3: CASSMGQGARGYTF. CDR3 nucleotide sequence: TGTGCCAGTAGTATGGGGCAGGGGGCAAGAGGCTACACCTTC.

This sequence joins TRBV11-2 and TRBJ1-2; TRBD1 might be the D (5 bases). Germline-derived CDR1 and CDR2 are SGHAT and FQNNGV. This CDR3 has 15 residues. The germline V and J ends were trimmed by 0 bases and 4 bases, with 12 bases remaining between them. The CDR3: CASSLDRTGVYGYTF. In DNA, the CDR3 is TGTGCCAGCAGCTTAGACAGGACGGGGGTCTATGGCTACACCTTC. The full variable domain, completed using reference TRBV11-2 and TRBJ1-2, is EAGVAQSPRYKIIEKRQSVAFWCNPISGHATLYWYQQILGQGPKLLIQFQNNGVVDDSQLPKDRFSAERLKGVDSTLKIQPAKLEDSAVYLCASSLDRTGVYGYTFGSGTRLTVV.

CDR3 in amino acids: CASSFSTDYNEQFF. The CDR3 DNA follows: TGTGCCAGCAGCTTTTCGACAGACTACAATGAGCAGTTCTTC. The chain uses TRBV7-2 and TRBJ2-1; D may be TRBD1 (5 bases). Trimming removed 3 bases from V and 3 bases from J, with 9 bases in between. CDR1 SGHTA and CDR2 FQGNSA come from the germline V gene. The CDR3 runs 14 residues.

The CDR3 DNA sequence: TGTGCAAGTCGCTTAGCAGTACGGAGAGCCAAAAACATTCAGTACTTC. It yields the protein CASRLAVRRAKNIQYF. The V gene is TRBV12-2, the J gene TRBJ2-4; the table names TRBD2, a call not compared with the DNA. TRBV12-2 is listed as a pseudogene. The CDR3 is made up of 16 amino acids.